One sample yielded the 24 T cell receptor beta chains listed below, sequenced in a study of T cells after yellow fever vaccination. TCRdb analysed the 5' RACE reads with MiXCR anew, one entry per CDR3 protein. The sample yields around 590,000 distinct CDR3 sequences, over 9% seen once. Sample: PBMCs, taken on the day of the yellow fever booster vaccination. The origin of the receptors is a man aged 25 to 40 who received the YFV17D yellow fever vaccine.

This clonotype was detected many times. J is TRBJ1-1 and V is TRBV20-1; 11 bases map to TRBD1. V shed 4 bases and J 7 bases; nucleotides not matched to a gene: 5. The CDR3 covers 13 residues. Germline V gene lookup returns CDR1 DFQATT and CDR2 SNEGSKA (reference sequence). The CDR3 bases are TGCAGTGCTACGGACAGGGGGCATGGTGAAGCTTTCTTT. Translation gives CSATDRGHGEAFF.

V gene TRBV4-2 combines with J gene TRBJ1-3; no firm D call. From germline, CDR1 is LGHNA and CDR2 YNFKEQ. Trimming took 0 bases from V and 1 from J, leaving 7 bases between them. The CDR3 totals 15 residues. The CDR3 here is CASSQDRGSGNTIYF. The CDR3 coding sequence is TGTGCCAGCAGCCAAGATAGAGGGTCTGGAAACACCATATATTTT.

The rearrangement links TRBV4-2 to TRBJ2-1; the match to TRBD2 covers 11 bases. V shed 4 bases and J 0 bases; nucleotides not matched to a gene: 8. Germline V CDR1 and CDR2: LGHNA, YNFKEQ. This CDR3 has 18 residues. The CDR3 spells CASSPGLAETSSYNEQFF. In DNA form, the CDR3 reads TGTGCCAGCAGCCCGGGACTAGCGGAAACGAGCTCCTACAATGAGCAGTTCTTC.

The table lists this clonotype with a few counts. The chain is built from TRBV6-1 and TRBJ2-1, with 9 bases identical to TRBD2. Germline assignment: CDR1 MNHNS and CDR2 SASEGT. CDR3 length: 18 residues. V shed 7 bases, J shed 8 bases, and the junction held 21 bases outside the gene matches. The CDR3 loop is CASTELRTGRTSAYEQFF. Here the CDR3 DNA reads TGTGCCAGCACCGAACTACGGACGGGGCGGACTAGCGCCTATGAGCAGTTCTTC.

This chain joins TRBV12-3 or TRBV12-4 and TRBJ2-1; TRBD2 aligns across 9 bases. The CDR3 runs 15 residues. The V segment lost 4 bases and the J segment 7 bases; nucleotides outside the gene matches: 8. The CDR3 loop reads CASSSSLAGLNEQFF. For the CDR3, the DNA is TGTGCCAGCAGTTCCTCCCTAGCGGGATTAAATGAGCAGTTCTTC.

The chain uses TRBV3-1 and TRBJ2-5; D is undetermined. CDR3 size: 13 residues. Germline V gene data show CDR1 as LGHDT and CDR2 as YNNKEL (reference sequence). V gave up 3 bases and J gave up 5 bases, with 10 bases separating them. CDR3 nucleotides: TGTGCCAGCAGCCACCGGAGCAGGGAGACCCAGTACTTC. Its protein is CASSHRSRETQYF.

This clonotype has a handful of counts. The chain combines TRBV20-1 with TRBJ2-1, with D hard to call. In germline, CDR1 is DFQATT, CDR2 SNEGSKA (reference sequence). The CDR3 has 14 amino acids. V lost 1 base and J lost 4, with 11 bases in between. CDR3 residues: CSARVAYKYNEQFF. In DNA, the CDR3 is TGCAGTGCTAGAGTAGCCTATAAATACAATGAGCAGTTCTTC.

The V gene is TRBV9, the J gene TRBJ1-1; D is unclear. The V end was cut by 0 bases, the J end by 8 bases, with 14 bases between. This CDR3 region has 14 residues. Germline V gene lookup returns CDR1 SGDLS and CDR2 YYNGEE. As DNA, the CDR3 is TGTGCCAGCAGCGTAGGTCGGGATAGGGCCGAAGCTTTCTTT. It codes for CASSVGRDRAEAFF.

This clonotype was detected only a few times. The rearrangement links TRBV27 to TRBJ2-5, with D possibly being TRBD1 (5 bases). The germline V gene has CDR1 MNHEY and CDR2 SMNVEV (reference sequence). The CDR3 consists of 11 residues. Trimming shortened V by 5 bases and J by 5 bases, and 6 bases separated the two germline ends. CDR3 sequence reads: CASSNRETQYF. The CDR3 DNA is TGTGCCAGCAGTAACAGGGAGACCCAGTACTTC.

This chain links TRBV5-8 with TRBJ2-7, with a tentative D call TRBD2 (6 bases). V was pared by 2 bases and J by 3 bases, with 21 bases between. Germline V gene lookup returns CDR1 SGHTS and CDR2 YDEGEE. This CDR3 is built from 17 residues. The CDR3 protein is CASSFGSITGVSYEQYF. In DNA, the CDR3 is TGTGCCAGCAGCTTCGGCAGTATAACGGGAGTGAGCTACGAGCAGTACTTC.

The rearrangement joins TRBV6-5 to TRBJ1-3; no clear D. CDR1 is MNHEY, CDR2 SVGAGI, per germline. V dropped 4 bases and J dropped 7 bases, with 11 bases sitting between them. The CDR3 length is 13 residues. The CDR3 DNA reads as TGTGCCAGCAGTTGGAACCCCTCCAACACCATATATTTT. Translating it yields CASSWNPSNTIYF.

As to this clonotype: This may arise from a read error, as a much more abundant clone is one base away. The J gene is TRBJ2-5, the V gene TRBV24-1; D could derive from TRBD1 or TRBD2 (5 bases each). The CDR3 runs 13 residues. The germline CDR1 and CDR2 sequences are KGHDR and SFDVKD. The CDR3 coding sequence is TGTGCCACCAGTGAGGGTGTGGGGGAGACCCGGTACTTC. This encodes CATSEGVGETRYF.

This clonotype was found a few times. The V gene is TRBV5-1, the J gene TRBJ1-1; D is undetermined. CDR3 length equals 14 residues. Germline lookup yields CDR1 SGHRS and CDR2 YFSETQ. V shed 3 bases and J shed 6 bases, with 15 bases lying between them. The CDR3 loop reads CASSSERGGAEAFF. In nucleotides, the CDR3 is TGCGCCAGCAGCTCCGAGCGGGGTGGCGCTGAAGCTTTCTTT.

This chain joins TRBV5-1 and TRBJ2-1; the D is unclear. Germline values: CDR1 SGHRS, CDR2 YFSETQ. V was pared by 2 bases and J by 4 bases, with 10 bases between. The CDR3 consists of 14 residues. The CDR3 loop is CASSFRTLYNEQFF. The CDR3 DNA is TGCGCCAGCAGCTTCAGGACCTTATACAATGAGCAGTTCTTC.

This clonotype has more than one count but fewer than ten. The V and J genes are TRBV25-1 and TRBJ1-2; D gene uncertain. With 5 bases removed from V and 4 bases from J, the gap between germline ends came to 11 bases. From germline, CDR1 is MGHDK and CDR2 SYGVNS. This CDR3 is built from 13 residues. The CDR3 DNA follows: TGTGCCAGCAGTTCGGGGAACAGCTATGGCTACACCTTC. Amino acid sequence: CASSSGNSYGYTF.

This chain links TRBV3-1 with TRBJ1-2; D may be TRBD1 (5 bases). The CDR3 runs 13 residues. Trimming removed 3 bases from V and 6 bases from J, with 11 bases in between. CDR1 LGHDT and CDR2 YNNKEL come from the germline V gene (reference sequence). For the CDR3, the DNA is TGTGCCAGCAGCCAGGGCAGGGAGCATGGCTACACCTTC. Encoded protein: CASSQGREHGYTF.

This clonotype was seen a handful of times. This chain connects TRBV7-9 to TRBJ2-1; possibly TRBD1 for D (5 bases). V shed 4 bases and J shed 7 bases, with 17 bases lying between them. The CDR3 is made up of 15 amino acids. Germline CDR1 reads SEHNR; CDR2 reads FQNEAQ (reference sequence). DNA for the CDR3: TGTGCCAGCAGCTGGTTCGGGCAGGGCTCAAATGAGCAGTTCTTC. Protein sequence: CASSWFGQGSNEQFF.

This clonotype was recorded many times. DNA of the CDR3: TGCAGTGCTAGGCGGGAAGGGGTTAATGGCTACACCTTC. This gives the protein CSARREGVNGYTF. This chain uses TRBV20-1 with TRBJ1-2; D perhaps matches TRBD1 (5 bases). Germline CDR1 reads DFQATT; CDR2 reads SNEGSKA (reference sequence). The CDR3 is made up of 13 amino acids. Trimming left V 3 bases short and J 6 bases short, with 14 bases between.

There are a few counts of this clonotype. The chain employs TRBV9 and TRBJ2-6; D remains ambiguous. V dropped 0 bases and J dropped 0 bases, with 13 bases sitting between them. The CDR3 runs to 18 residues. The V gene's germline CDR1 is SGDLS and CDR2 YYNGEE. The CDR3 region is CASSVGLGFSSGANVLTF. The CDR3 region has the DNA TGTGCCAGCAGCGTAGGATTAGGCTTTAGCTCTGGGGCCAACGTCCTGACTTTC.

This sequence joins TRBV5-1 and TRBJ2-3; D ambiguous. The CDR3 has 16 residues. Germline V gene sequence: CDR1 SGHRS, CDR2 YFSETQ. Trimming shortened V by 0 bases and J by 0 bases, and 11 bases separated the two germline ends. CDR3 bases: TGCGCCAGCAGCTTGGATCTGCCGGTTAGCACAGATACGCAGTATTTT. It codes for CASSLDLPVSTDTQYF.

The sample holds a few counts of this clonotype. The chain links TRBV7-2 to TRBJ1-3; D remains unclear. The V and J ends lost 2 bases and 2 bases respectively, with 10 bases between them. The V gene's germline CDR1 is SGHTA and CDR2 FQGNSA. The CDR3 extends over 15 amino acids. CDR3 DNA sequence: TGTGCCAGCAGCTTATCCGGGGATACTGGAAACACCATATATTTT. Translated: CASSLSGDTGNTIYF. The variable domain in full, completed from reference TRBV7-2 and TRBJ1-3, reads GAGVSQSPSNKVTEKGKDVELRCDPISGHTALYWYRQSLGQGLEFLIYFQGNSAPDKSGLPSDRFSAERTGGSVSTLTIQRTQQEDSAVYLCASSLSGDTGNTIYFGEGSWLTVV.

The CDR3 spells CASSLPGLAGVNIQYF. The CDR3 bases are TGTGCCAGCAGCTTGCCGGGACTAGCGGGAGTAAACATTCAGTACTTC. V usage is TRBV7-9 and J usage is TRBJ2-4; the match to TRBD2 covers 14 bases. V was pared by 3 bases and J by 6 bases, with 4 bases of the junction left unmatched. This CDR3 spans 16 amino acids. The V gene's germline CDR1 is SEHNR and CDR2 FQNEAQ (reference sequence).

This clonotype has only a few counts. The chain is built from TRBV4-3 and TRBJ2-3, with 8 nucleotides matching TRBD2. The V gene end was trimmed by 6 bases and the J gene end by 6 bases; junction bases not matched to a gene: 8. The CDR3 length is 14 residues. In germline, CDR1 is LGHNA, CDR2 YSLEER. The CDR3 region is CASRPSGSEDTQYF. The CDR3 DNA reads TGCGCCAGCAGACCCAGCGGGAGTGAGGATACGCAGTATTTT.

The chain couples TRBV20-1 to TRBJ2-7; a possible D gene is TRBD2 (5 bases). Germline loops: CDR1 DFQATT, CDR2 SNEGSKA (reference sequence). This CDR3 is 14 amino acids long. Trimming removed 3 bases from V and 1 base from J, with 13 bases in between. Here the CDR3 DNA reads TGCAGTGCTAGTTCAGCGGACTTATCCTACGAGCAGTACTTC. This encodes CSASSADLSYEQYF.